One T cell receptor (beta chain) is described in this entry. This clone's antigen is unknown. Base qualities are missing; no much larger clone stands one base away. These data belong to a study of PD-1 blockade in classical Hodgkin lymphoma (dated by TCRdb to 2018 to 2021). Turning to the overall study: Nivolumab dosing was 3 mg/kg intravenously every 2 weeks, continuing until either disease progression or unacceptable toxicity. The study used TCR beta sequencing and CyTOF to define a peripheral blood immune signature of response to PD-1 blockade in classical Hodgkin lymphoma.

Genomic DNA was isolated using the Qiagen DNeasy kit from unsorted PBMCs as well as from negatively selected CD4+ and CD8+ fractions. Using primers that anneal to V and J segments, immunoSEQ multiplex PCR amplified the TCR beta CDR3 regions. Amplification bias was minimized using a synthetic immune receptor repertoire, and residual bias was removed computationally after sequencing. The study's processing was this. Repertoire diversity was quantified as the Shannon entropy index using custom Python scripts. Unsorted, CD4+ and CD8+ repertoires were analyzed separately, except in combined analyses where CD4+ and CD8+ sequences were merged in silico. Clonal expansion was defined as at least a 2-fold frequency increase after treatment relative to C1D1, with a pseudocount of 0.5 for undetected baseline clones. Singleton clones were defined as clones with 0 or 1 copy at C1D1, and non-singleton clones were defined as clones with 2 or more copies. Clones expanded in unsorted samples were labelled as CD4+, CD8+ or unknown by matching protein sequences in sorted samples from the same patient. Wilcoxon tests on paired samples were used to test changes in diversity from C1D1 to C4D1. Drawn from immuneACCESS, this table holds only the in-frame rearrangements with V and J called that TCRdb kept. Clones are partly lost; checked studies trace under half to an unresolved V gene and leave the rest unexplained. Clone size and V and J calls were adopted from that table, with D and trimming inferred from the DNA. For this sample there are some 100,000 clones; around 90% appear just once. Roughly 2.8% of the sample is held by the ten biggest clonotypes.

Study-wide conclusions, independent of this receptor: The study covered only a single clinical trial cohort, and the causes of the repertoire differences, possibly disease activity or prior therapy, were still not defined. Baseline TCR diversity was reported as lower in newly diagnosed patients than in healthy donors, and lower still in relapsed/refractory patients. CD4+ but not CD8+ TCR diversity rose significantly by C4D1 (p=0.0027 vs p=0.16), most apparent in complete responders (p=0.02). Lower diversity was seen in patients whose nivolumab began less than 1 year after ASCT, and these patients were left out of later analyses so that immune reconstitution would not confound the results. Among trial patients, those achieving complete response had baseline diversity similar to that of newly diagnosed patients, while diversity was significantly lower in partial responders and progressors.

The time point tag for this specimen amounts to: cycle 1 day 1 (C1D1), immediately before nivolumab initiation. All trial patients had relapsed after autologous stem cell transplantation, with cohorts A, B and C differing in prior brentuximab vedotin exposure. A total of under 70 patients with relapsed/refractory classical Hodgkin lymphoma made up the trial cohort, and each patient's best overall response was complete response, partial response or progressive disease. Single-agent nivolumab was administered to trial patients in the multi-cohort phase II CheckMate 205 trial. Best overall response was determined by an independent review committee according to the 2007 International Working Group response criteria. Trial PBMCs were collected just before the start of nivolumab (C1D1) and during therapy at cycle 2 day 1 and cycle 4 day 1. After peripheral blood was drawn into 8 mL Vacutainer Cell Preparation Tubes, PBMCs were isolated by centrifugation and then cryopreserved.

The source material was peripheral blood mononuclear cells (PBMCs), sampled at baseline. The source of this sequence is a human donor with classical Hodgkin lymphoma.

CDR3 sequence: CASSSGLAGGTGELFF. The bases are TGTGCCAGCAGCTCGGGACTAGCGGGAGGCACCGGGGAGCTGTTTTTT. The V and J genes are TRBV5-4 and TRBJ2-2, with TRBD2 matching 15 junction bases. The germline V gene (reference sequence) provides CDR1 SGHNT and CDR2 YYREEE. V ends up 3 bases short and J 4 bases short, with an unmatched junction base count of 1. From the cysteine through the phenylalanine, the CDR3 covers 16 amino acids. Just the 48-base CDR3 DNA is kept, in frame starting at base 1. With the portions outside the CDR3 filled from the reference TRBV5-4 and TRBJ2-2 genes, the complete variable region becomes ETGVTQSPTHLIKTRGQQVTLRCSSQSGHNTVSWYQQALGQGPQFIFQYYREEENGRGNFPPRFSGLQFPNYSSELNVNALELDDSALYLCASSSGLAGGTGELFFGEGSRLTVL.